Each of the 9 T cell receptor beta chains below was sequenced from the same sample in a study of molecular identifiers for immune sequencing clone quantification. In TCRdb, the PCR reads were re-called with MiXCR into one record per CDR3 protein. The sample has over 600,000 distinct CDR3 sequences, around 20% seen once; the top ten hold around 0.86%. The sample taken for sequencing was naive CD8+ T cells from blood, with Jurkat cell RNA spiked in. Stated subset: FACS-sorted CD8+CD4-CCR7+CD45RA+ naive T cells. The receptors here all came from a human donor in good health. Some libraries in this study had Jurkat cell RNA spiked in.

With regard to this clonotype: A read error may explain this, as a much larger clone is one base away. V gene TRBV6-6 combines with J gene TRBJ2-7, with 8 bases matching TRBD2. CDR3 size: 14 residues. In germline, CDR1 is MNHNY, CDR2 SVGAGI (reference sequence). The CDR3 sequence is CASSPPGGPYKQYF. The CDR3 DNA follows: TGTGCCAGCAGTCCCCCGGGAGGGCCCTACAAGCAGTACTTC.

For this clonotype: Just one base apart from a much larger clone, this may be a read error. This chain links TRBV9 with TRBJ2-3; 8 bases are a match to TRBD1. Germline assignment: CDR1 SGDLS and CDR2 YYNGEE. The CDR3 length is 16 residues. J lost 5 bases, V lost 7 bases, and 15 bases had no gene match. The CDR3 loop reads CASGDPRQGMRDTQYF. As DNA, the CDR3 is TGTGCCAGCGGCGATCCGCGACAGGGGATGAGAGATACGCAGTATTTT.

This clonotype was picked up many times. DNA for the CDR3: TGCGCCAGCAGCTGGACAGGGGGCGAGGAGACCCAGTACTTC. Translating gives CASSWTGGEETQYF. The chain links TRBV4-1 to TRBJ2-5, with TRBD1 matching 11 bases. V lost 5 bases and J lost 5; bases outside the gene matches: 4. The CDR3 totals 14 residues. CDR1 is MGHRA and CDR2 is YSYEKL in the germline V gene.

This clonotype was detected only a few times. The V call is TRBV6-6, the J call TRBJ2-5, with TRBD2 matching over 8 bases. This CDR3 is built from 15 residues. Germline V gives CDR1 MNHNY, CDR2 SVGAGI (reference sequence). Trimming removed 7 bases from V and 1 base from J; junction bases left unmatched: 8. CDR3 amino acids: CASMEYSGVQETQYF. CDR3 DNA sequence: TGTGCCAGCATGGAGTATAGCGGGGTCCAAGAGACCCAGTACTTC.

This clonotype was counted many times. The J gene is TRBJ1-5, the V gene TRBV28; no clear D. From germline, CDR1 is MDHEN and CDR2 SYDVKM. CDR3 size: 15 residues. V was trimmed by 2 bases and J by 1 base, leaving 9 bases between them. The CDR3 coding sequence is TGTGCCAGCAGTTTAAACAGATTCAGCAATCAGCCCCAGCATTTT. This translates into CASSLNRFSNQPQHF.

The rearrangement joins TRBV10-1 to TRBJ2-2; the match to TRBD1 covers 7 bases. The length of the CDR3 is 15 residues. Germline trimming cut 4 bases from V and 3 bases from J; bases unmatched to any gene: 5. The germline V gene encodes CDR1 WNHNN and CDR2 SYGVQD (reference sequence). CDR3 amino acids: CASSGETGHTGELFF. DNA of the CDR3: TGCGCCAGCAGTGGGGAGACAGGGCACACCGGGGAGCTGTTTTTT.

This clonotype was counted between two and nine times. The CDR3 sequence: CASYYRDSNQPQHF. The CDR3 DNA is TGTGCCAGCTATTACAGGGATAGCAATCAGCCCCAGCATTTT. V is TRBV6-4 and J is TRBJ1-5; perhaps TRBD1 as D (6 bases). V dropped 8 bases and J dropped 0 bases, with 11 bases sitting between them. The CDR3 consists of 14 residues. Per germline, CDR1 MRHNA and CDR2 SNTAGT.

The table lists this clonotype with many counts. The CDR3 spells CASSPWTGGAYNEQFF. The CDR3 DNA sequence: TGTGCCAGCAGCCCGTGGACAGGGGGGGCCTACAATGAGCAGTTCTTC. The V and J genes are TRBV7-2 and TRBJ2-1, with 10 bases fitting TRBD1. CDR1 is SGHTA, CDR2 FQGNSA, per germline. The junction had 6 bases not matched to a gene; V was cut back by 5 bases and J by 2 bases. The length of the CDR3 is 16 residues. Full variable domain (remainder filled in from reference TRBV7-2 and TRBJ2-1): GAGVSQSPSNKVTEKGKDVELRCDPISGHTALYWYRQSLGQGLEFLIYFQGNSAPDKSGLPSDRFSAERTGGSVSTLTIQRTQQEDSAVYLCASSPWTGGAYNEQFFGPGTRLTVL.

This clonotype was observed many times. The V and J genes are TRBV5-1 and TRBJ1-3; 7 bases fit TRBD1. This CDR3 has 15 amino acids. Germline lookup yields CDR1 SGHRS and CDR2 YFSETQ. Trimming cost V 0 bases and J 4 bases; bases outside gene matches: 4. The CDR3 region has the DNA TGCGCCAGCAGCTTGGACAGGGGAGCCGGAAACACCATATATTTT. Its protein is CASSLDRGAGNTIYF.